Described below is a single T cell receptor beta chain sequence and its context. The table lists this clonotype with a few counts. Its antigen is still unknown. The input lacks base qualities; no much larger clone sits a single base away. Library generation was performed with 5' RACE. The listed sequencing device is Illumina HiSeq 2500. A second PCR of about 6 to 12 cycles was performed with a sample-barcoded 5' primer and a J-beta primer mix. A unique molecular identifier was introduced onto each TCR beta cDNA molecule by a template-switch 5' adaptor carrying 12 random nucleotides. Each sample yielded at least 3 million CDR3-containing paired-end reads. The Mint cDNA synthesis kit, primed by a TRBC-specific oligonucleotide, was used to synthesize first-strand cDNA from all RNA. Following uracil-DNA glycosylase treatment, all cDNA underwent a first 18-cycle PCR with the universal primers M1SS and BC2_uni_R. Regarding the original processing steps: Normalization of each sample was performed by random selection of 1 million high-quality reads, each carrying a distinct molecular identifier. Instead of being binned into consensus sequences, reads that shared molecular identifiers were thrown out. MiTCR, run with a Q25 quality threshold and the strictest error-elimination algorithm, handled CDR3 identification, clonotype clustering and error correction. A nonparametric unseen species model with Euler transformation was used to estimate a lower bound on total TCR beta diversity. The raw public reads went through TCRdb reprocessing: fastp at Q25, MiXCR clone calling, in-frame beta chains kept. Every CDR3 protein is listed once, alongside the most common genes and DNA of its rows. These V and J calls rely on TCRdb rather than the paper's analysis. Counted in this sample were about 640,000 distinct CDR3 sequences; about 54% of them appeared once. About two fifths of the sample goes to the ten largest clones.

Donors were about 36 systemically healthy Caucasian individuals from Russia aged 6 to 90 years. Approximately 9.3 milliliters of peripheral blood were collected from each donor into EDTA-treated Vacutainer tubes. Ficoll-Paque density-gradient centrifugation was used to isolate PBMCs, with at least 7 million per sample. Total RNA was extracted from PBMCs with Trizol reagent, with at least 6 micrograms obtained per sample. Naive CD45RAhigh/CD27high T cell percentages were measured by flow cytometry on a PBMC aliquot from every donor. The sample originates from a study of blood T cells in healthy people across ages (dated by TCRdb to the mid-2010s). Some background on the complete study: Template switching captured roughly one uniquely barcoded TCR beta cDNA molecule per two T cells in model experiments. To track age-related changes in TCR beta repertoire diversity, the study relied on deep sequencing normalized with unique cDNA molecular identifiers. Four age groups were formed from the donors: young (average approximately 15 years), middle-aged (around 40), aged (around 62) and long-lived (less than 85). To avoid experimental bias, donors of different ages were distributed randomly across sequencing lanes. Two additional independent replicas of 1 million unique cDNA reads from the same blood draw were analyzed for two donors (one aged 18 to 30 and one aged 80 or older).

The research as a whole found: Because the CMV infection status of the donors was unknown, age-related changes in expanded clonotypes may potentially have been confounded. Total diversity estimates from one million sequenced T cells were considered lower bounds and underestimates. Observed TCR beta diversity per million T cells fell roughly linearly with age, and a significant reduction was already apparent by age approximately 41. Bulk unsorted PBMC profiling prevented conclusive comparison of naive and antigen-experienced compartments. Observed TCR beta diversity correlated strongly with the percentage of naive T cells measured by flow cytometry. Compared with the aged group, the long-lived group had more naive CD4+ T cells, fewer expanded clones and increased TCR diversity, suggesting age selection.

From the cysteine through the phenylalanine, the CDR3 covers 14 amino acids. Here the CDR3 DNA is all that survives: 42 bases in frame from base 1. CDR1 SEHNR and CDR2 FQNEAQ were looked up in the germline V gene (reference sequence). V and J are trimmed by 5 bases and 6 bases, and the gene matches miss 6 bases of the junction. The chain links TRBV7-9 with TRBJ2-3; 9 nucleotides in the junction match TRBD2. Material: blood. This receptor was identified in a man in his fifties or sixties in good health. For the CDR3, the sequence is CASSPPSGGDTQYF. The DNA sequence reads TGTGCCAGCAGCCCACCAAGCGGGGGGGATACGCAGTATTTT.